This T cell receptor (beta chain) is from a study of blood T cell repertoires in COVID-19. In the authors' methods: Reference gene primer amplification yielded estimated nucleated cell counts. Profiling relied on immunoSEQ multiplex PCR, and the TCRdb table lists in-frame clones only, not all of them. The V and J calls and clone size come from that table; D and trimming were worked out from the DNA. The data hold roughly 250,000 clones, with 70% to 90% observed a single time. J lost 8 bases, V lost 4 bases, and 8 bases had no gene match. Germline CDR1 GTSNPN, CDR2 SVGIG (reference sequence). The CDR3 runs 14 residues. Participants' own reports of clinical history determined their cohort assignment.

The gene calls are TRBV30 and TRBJ1-6, with TRBD1 matching over 7 bases. This clonotype originated in a woman between 45 and 60 years old who had recovered from COVID-19. Sequenced: PBMCs or T cells enriched from blood (not recorded which). CDR3 sequence reads: CAWTAGGMDSPLHF. Written as DNA, the CDR3 is TGTGCCTGGACCGCAGGGGGTATGGATTCACCCCTCCACTTT.